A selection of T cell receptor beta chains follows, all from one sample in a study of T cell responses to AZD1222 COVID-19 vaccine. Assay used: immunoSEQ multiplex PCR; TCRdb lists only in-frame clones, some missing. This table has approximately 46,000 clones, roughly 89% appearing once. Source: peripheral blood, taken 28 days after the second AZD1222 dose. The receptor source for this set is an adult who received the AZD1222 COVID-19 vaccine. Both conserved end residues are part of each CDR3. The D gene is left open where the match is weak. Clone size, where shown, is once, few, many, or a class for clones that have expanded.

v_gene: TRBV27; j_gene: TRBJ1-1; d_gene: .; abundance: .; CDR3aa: CASSLTRPVLGSGTTEAFF; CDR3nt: TGTGCCAGCAGTTTAACCCGGCCCGTTCTCGGATCAGGAACCACTGAAGCTTTCTTT
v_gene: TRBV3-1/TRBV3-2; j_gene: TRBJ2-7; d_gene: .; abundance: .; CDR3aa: CASSQMAGQTISYEQYF; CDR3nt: TGTGCCAGCAGCCAGATGGCGGGACAGACAATCTCCTACGAGCAGTACTTC
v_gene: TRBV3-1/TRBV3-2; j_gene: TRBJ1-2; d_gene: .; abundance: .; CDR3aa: CASSQDRRAGYTF; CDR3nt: TGTGCCAGCAGCCAAGATCGACGGGCTGGCTACACCTTC
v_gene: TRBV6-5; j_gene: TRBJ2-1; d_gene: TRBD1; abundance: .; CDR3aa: CASSSRGSDMDEQFF; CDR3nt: TGTGCCAGCAGTTCCAGGGGGTCAGATATGGATGAGCAGTTCTTC
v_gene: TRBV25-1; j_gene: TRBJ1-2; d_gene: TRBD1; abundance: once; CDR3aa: CASSGYRGRVANYGYTF; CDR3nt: TGTGCCAGCAGTGGGTACAGGGGGCGCGTAGCTAACTATGGCTACACCTTC
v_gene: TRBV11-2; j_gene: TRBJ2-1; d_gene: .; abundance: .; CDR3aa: CASSTLNERVNEQFF; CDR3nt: TGTGCCAGCAGCACCCTAAATGAGCGGGTAAATGAGCAGTTCTTC
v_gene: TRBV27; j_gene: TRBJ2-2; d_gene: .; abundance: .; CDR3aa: CATSGSGSVTGELFF; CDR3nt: TGTGCCACCTCCGGGTCAGGTTCGGTCACCGGGGAGCTGTTTTTT
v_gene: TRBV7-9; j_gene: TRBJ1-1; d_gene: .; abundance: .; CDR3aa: CASSLQGRGGTNTEAFF; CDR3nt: TGTGCCAGCAGCTTGCAGGGGCGCGGCGGGACGAACACTGAAGCTTTCTTT
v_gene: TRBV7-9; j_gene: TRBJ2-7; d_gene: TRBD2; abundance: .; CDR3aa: CASSFAGEYEQYF; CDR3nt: TGTGCCAGCAGCTTCGCGGGAGAGTACGAGCAGTACTTC
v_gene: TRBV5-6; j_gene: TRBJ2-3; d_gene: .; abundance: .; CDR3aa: CASSLVITDTQYF; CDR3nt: TGTGCCAGCAGCTTGGTCATCACAGATACGCAGTATTTT
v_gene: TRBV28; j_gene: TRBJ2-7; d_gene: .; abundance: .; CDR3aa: CASKGQKTPYEQYF; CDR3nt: TGTGCCAGCAAGGGGCAGAAGACCCCCTACGAGCAGTACTTC
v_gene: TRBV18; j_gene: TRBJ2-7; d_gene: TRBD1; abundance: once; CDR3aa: CASSPVDRGSYEQYF; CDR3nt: TGTGCCAGCTCACCGGTGGACAGGGGATCCTACGAGCAGTACTTC
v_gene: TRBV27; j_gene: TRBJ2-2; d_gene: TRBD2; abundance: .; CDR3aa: CASSPRAGALGGELFF; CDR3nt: TGTGCCAGCAGTCCCAGGGCGGGAGCCCTAGGCGGGGAGCTGTTTTTT
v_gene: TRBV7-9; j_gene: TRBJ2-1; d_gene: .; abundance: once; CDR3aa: CASSLNGESSYNEQFF; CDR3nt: TGTGCCAGCAGCTTAAATGGGGAGAGCTCCTACAATGAGCAGTTCTTC
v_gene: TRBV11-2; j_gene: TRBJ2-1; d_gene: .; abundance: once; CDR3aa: CASSLSPNEQFF; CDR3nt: TGTGCCAGCAGCTTAAGTCCCAATGAGCAGTTCTTC
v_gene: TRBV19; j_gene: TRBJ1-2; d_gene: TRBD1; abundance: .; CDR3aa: CASRGQGLDYGYTF; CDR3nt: TGTGCCAGTAGAGGACAGGGACTCGACTATGGCTACACCTTC
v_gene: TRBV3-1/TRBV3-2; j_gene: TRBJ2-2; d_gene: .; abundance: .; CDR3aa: CASSQRAGTGELFF; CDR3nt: TGTGCCAGCAGCCAAAGGGCCGGTACCGGGGAGCTGTTTTTT
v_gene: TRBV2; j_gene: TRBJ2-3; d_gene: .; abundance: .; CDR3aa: CASSDRTSTDTQYF; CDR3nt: TGTGCCAGCAGTGACCGCACTAGCACAGATACGCAGTATTTT
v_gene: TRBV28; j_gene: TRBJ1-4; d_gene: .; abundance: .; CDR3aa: CASSTPLELFF; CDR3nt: TGTGCCAGCTCCACCCCATTGGAACTGTTTTTT
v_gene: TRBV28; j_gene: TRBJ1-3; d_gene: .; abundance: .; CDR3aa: CASTTREGESSGNTIYF; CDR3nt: TGTGCCAGCACCACCAGGGAGGGAGAGTCCTCTGGAAACACCATATATTTT
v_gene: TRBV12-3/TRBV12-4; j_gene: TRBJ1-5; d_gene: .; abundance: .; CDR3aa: CASSSWAWQPQHF; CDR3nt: TGTGCCAGCAGTTCCTGGGCTTGGCAGCCCCAGCATTTT
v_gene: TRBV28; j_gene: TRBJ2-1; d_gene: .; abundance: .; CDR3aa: CASDKGGGSYNEQFF; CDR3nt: TGTGCCAGCGATAAGGGGGGGGGCTCCTACAATGAGCAGTTCTTC